Shown below are 32 T cell receptor beta chains from a single sample sequenced in a study of blood T cell repertoires in COVID-19. Assay: immunoSEQ multiplex PCR; the TCRdb copy retains only in-frame clones and omits some. Here the sample spans 150,000 to 200,000 clones, over 70% being singletons. The source material was peripheral blood. The receptors were gathered from a man aged 70-80 years with acute or convalescent COVID-19.

This rearrangement joins TRBV7-2 to TRBJ2-1; TRBD2 matches 7 bases. In germline, CDR1 is SGHTA, CDR2 FQGNSA. Germline trimming cut 5 bases from V and 4 bases from J; bases unmatched to any gene: 11. There are 16 residues in the CDR3. For the CDR3, the DNA is TGTGCCAGCAGCCTCGAAGGGACTAACCCATACAATGAGCAGTTCTTC. Amino acids: CASSLEGTNPYNEQFF.

This clone was detected only once. This rearrangement joins TRBV5-1 to TRBJ2-7; no definite D call. Germline values: CDR1 SGHRS, CDR2 YFSETQ. V lost 4 bases and J 1 base, leaving 9 bases between the germline ends. The CDR3 runs 13 residues. Here the CDR3 DNA reads TGCGCCAGCAGCGAACTGTGGTCCTACGAGCAGTACTTC. Its protein is CASSELWSYEQYF.

The table lists this clone with a few counts. This sequence joins TRBV2 and TRBJ2-5, with TRBD2 matching 8 bases. This CDR3 has 13 residues. V shed 6 bases, J shed 5 bases, and the junction held 5 bases outside the gene matches. The germline V gene has CDR1 SNHLY and CDR2 FYNNEI. For the CDR3, the DNA is TGTGCCAGCAGAACTAGCGGTGGTGAGACCCAGTACTTC. Its protein is CASRTSGGETQYF.

This sequence joins TRBV2 and TRBJ1-6; TRBD1 agrees at 8 bases. Trimming took 6 bases from V and 10 from J; bases not matched to a gene: 8. CDR1 SNHLY and CDR2 FYNNEI come from the germline V gene. The CDR3 covers 14 residues. CDR3 coding DNA: TGTGCCAGCAGCGGCCCGGACAGGGACTCACCCCTCCACTTT. Its protein product is CASSGPDRDSPLHF.

The V and J genes are TRBV6-6 and TRBJ2-5, with a tentative D call TRBD2 (6 bases). The CDR3 is 14 residues long. The V and J ends lost 5 bases and 2 bases respectively, with 12 bases between them. The germline CDR1 and CDR2 sequences are MNHNY and SVGAGI (reference sequence). The CDR3 nucleotides read TGTGCCAGCAGTCCTCGGGACTCGCAAGAGACCCAGTACTTC. It translates to CASSPRDSQETQYF.

The CDR3 loop reads CASSSEGQGDSYNEQFF. The CDR3 DNA reads TGTGCCAGCAGCTCAGAGGGACAGGGGGATTCCTACAATGAGCAGTTCTTC. The V and J genes are TRBV7-8 and TRBJ2-1, with TRBD1 matching over 11 bases. V lost 4 bases to trimming and J lost 1 base; unmatched junction nucleotides: 6. Germline lookup yields CDR1 SGHVS and CDR2 FQNEAQ. This CDR3 comprises 17 residues. The entire variable domain, with the rest obtained from reference TRBV7-8 and TRBJ2-1, is as follows: GAGVSQSPRYKVAKRGQDVALRCDPISGHVSLFWYQQALGQGPEFLTYFQNEAQLDKSGLPSDRFFAERPEGSVSTLKIQRTQQEDSAVYLCASSSEGQGDSYNEQFFGPGTRLTVL.

This chain uses TRBV29-1 with TRBJ1-1; D is unclear. With 7 bases removed from V and 0 bases from J, the gap between germline ends came to 15 bases. The CDR3 extends over 14 amino acids. Germline V gene lookup returns CDR1 SQVTM and CDR2 ANQGSEA. The CDR3 loop reads CSASLGAMNTEAFF. The CDR3, as DNA: TGCAGCGCCTCCTTGGGAGCTATGAACACTGAAGCTTTCTTT.

The chain recombines TRBV6-6 with TRBJ1-2, with TRBD1 matching 11 bases. The CDR3 has 13 amino acids. The V gene end was trimmed by 2 bases and the J gene end by 8 bases; junction bases not matched to a gene: 1. The germline CDR1 and CDR2 sequences are MNHNY and SVGAGI (reference sequence). The chain's CDR3 is CASSYGTGGGYTF. The CDR3 coding sequence is TGTGCCAGCAGTTACGGGACAGGGGGGGGCTACACCTTC.

There are a few counts of this clone. The chain couples TRBV19 to TRBJ1-5, with a possible D match to TRBD1 (5 bases). This CDR3 spans 14 amino acids. Per germline, CDR1 LNHDA and CDR2 SQIVND (reference sequence). V was shortened by 8 bases and J by 0 bases, with 11 bases between the two germline ends. CDR3 region: CASLTRDSNQPQHF. The CDR3 bases are TGTGCCAGTCTGACCAGGGATAGCAATCAGCCCCAGCATTTT.

The rearrangement uses TRBV7-2 and TRBJ1-2; D possibly corresponds to TRBD1 (5 bases). Trimming took 3 bases from V and 7 from J, leaving 18 bases between them. The length of the CDR3 is 15 residues. CDR1 is SGHTA and CDR2 is FQGNSA in the germline V gene. For the CDR3, the DNA is TGTGCCAGCAGCTTTCGGGTGGCTGGGGGGTCTGGCTACACCTTC. Translation gives CASSFRVAGGSGYTF.

This clone was observed a few times. The gene calls are TRBV19 and TRBJ1-4; D call uncertain. Looked up from germline, CDR1 is LNHDA and CDR2 is SQIVND (reference sequence). The CDR3 sequence is 16 residues long. The V gene lost 6 bases and the J gene lost 7 bases, with 21 bases spanning the gap. The CDR3 reads CASSNTYPEAAEKLFF. The CDR3 nucleotides read TGTGCCAGTAGCAATACGTACCCGGAGGCTGCTGAAAAACTGTTTTTT.

This sequence joins TRBV6-5 and TRBJ1-1, with D maybe TRBD1 (6 bases). Germline loops: CDR1 MNHEY, CDR2 SVGAGI. V was pared by 6 bases and J by 6 bases, with 8 bases between. The CDR3 is 11 residues long. The CDR3 is CASSGQPEAFF. The CDR3 DNA is TGTGCCAGCAGCGGACAGCCTGAAGCTTTCTTT.

The chain combines TRBV23-1 with TRBJ2-4, with no clear D. TRBV23-1 is marked as an open reading frame, function uncertain. This CDR3 contains 15 residues. V was shortened by 5 bases and J by 0 bases, with 11 bases between the two germline ends. As DNA, the CDR3 is TGCGCCAGCAGTTTAACAAGACTAGCCAAAAACATTCAGTACTTC. Residues: CASSLTRLAKNIQYF.

V usage is TRBV19 and J usage is TRBJ2-5, with 7 nucleotides matching TRBD1. Looked up from germline, CDR1 is LNHDA and CDR2 is SQIVND (reference sequence). V shed 5 bases, J shed 5 bases, and the junction held 11 bases outside the gene matches. The CDR3 covers 15 residues. The CDR3 region has the DNA TGTGCCAGTAGTGGGAATGGACAGGTGGGGGAGACCCAGTACTTC. Translation gives CASSGNGQVGETQYF.

This chain joins TRBV27 and TRBJ2-7; D perhaps matches TRBD1 (6 bases). Looked up from germline, CDR1 is MNHEY and CDR2 is SMNVEV (reference sequence). The CDR3 has 13 residues. V shed 6 bases and J shed 5 bases, with 14 bases lying between them. The CDR3 sequence is CASRTTGSNEQYF. The CDR3 DNA is TGTGCCAGCAGGACAACAGGGTCCAACGAGCAGTACTTC.

The gene calls are TRBV2 and TRBJ1-3; 9 nucleotides match TRBD1. This CDR3 spans 14 amino acids. With V trimmed by 7 bases and J by 0 bases, 1 base remained unmatched. CDR1 is SNHLY and CDR2 is FYNNEI in the germline V gene. The CDR3 is CASKGQGSGNTIYF. The CDR3 DNA is TGTGCCAGCAAGGGACAGGGCTCTGGAAACACCATATATTTT.

This sequence joins TRBV7-2 and TRBJ2-7; TRBD2 aligns across 7 bases. From germline, CDR1 is SGHTA and CDR2 FQGNSA. V lost 5 bases and J lost 3; bases outside the gene matches: 10. The CDR3 has 15 amino acids. The CDR3, as DNA: TGTGCCAGCAGCCCGCAGGGCGGGAGCCTCTACGAGCAGTACTTC. Protein product: CASSPQGGSLYEQYF.

The chain couples TRBV27 to TRBJ2-7, with TRBD2 as a possible D gene (5 bases). The CDR3 extends over 16 amino acids. CDR1 is MNHEY and CDR2 is SMNVEV in the germline V gene (reference sequence). Trimming took 6 bases from V and 0 from J, leaving 18 bases between them. CDR3 amino acids: CASRRTPRGNSYEQYF. The DNA for the CDR3 is TGTGCCAGCAGGCGGACTCCCCGGGGTAACTCCTACGAGCAGTACTTC.

The rearrangement uses TRBV11-2 and TRBJ2-7; TRBD2 agrees at 10 bases. The CDR3 has 16 residues. Per the germline V gene, CDR1 is SGHAT and CDR2 is FQNNGV. The V segment lost 0 bases and the J segment 2 bases; nucleotides outside the gene matches: 4. CDR3 DNA: TGTGCCAGCAGCTTAGAGGCAGCGGGGGGGCCCTACGAGCAGTACTTC. Translation: CASSLEAAGGPYEQYF.

V and J are TRBV7-3 and TRBJ2-3; no reliable D call. The CDR3 is 15 residues long. The germline V gene has CDR1 SGHTA and CDR2 FQGTGA. V dropped 1 base and J dropped 1 base, with 9 bases sitting between them. The CDR3 spells CASSLRPQGTDTQYF. CDR3 bases: TGTGCCAGCAGCTTAAGACCCCAGGGCACAGATACGCAGTATTTT.

The chain couples TRBV29-1 to TRBJ2-4, with a possible D match to TRBD1 (6 bases). The V end was cut by 7 bases, the J end by 4 bases, with 11 bases between. The germline CDR1 and CDR2 sequences are SQVTM and ANQGSEA. The CDR3 has 12 amino acids. The CDR3 DNA reads TGCAGCGCTGGGGGCGAGAAAAACATTCAGTACTTC. Amino acids: CSAGGEKNIQYF.

This clone is a singleton in its sample. The chain couples TRBV11-2 to TRBJ2-1; D is possibly TRBD2 (5 bases). The CDR3 totals 16 residues. CDR1 and CDR2 from the germline V gene are SGHAT and FQNNGV. Trimming removed 1 base at V and 4 bases at J, with 14 bases between. The CDR3 protein is CASSLVGLAEYNEQFF. The CDR3 DNA follows: TGTGCCAGCAGCTTAGTAGGGCTAGCAGAATACAATGAGCAGTTCTTC.

This chain connects TRBV19 to TRBJ2-2; 9 nucleotides match TRBD2. Germline CDR1 is LNHDA and CDR2 is SQIVND (reference sequence). The CDR3 length is 16 residues. V gave up 6 bases and J gave up 3 bases; unmatched junction bases: 8. CDR3 sequence (DNA): TGTGCCAGTAGGTCTGGGACTAGCTATGACACCGGGGAGCTGTTTTTT. Residues: CASRSGTSYDTGELFF.

The chain is built from TRBV9 and TRBJ2-3; D gene uncertain. Germline lookup yields CDR1 SGDLS and CDR2 YYNGEE. V lost 2 bases and J lost 2, with 6 bases in between. The CDR3 totals 13 residues. In DNA form, the CDR3 reads TGTGCCAGCAGCGTGAGACACACAGATACGCAGTATTTT. This translates into CASSVRHTDTQYF. Using reference TRBV9 and TRBJ2-3 for the parts outside the CDR3, the full variable domain is DSGVTQTPKHLITATGQRVTLRCSPRSGDLSVYWYQQSLDQGLQFLIQYYNGEERAKGNILERFSAQQFPDLHSELNLSSLELGDSALYFCASSVRHTDTQYFGPGTRLTVL.

The gene calls are TRBV5-3 and TRBJ2-7, with D possibly being TRBD2 (5 bases). TRBV5-3 is filed as an ORF, its function uncertain. Trimming took 3 bases from V and 5 from J, leaving 6 bases between them. CDR3 size: 11 residues. The CDR3 bases are TGTGCCAGAAGCTACGGGAACGAGCAGTACTTC. It encodes CARSYGNEQYF.

This chain uses TRBV6-5 with TRBJ1-2; perhaps TRBD1 as D (6 bases). The CDR3 extends over 15 amino acids. Trimming stripped 5 bases from V and 4 bases from J, with 17 bases between. Germline-derived CDR1 and CDR2 are MNHEY and SVGAGI. The CDR3 bases are TGTGCCAGCAGTCCTACAGGGCGCCAGTCCTATGGCTACACCTTC. Translating it yields CASSPTGRQSYGYTF.

This chain connects TRBV9 to TRBJ2-7; a possible D gene is TRBD2 (5 bases). CDR1 SGDLS and CDR2 YYNGEE come from the germline V gene. The CDR3 runs 15 residues. Trimming cost V 0 bases and J 4 bases, with 14 bases left between them. In DNA form, the CDR3 reads TGTGCCAGCAGCGTAGGCCCCGAGGGTATATACGAGCAGTACTTC. The encoded protein is CASSVGPEGIYEQYF.

This clone has a single count. The chain carries TRBV9 and TRBJ1-2; 8 positions agree with TRBD1. The CDR3 has 15 amino acids. The germline V gene has CDR1 SGDLS and CDR2 YYNGEE. V was clipped by 0 bases and J by 4 bases; unmatched bases: 5. CDR3: CASSVGQGKSYGYTF. In nucleotides, the CDR3 is TGTGCCAGCAGCGTAGGACAGGGGAAAAGCTATGGCTACACCTTC.

The sample holds a few counts of this clone. J is TRBJ2-1 and V is TRBV30, with 7 bases that match TRBD2. J lost 2 bases, V lost 0 bases, and 4 bases had no gene match. This CDR3 region has 15 residues. Germline values: CDR1 GTSNPN, CDR2 SVGIG (reference sequence). The CDR3 nucleotides read TGTGCCTGGAGTGTAATGGCGGGAGCCTACAATGAGCAGTTCTTC. It encodes CAWSVMAGAYNEQFF.

This chain links TRBV6-5 with TRBJ1-2; 10 bases align to TRBD1. Germline CDR1 reads MNHEY; CDR2 reads SVGAGI. The CDR3 has 15 residues. J was trimmed by 3 bases and V by 0 bases; bases with no gene match: 1. The CDR3 loop reads CASSYSTGGYYGYTF. DNA of the CDR3: TGTGCCAGCAGTTACTCGACAGGGGGCTACTATGGCTACACCTTC.

The chain couples TRBV5-6 to TRBJ1-4, with 8 nucleotides matching TRBD1. V shed 0 bases, J shed 0 bases, and the junction held 4 bases outside the gene matches. Germline V gene data show CDR1 as SGHDT and CDR2 as YYEEEE. The CDR3 sequence is 17 residues long. The CDR3: CASSLGQGMATNEKLFF. CDR3 coding DNA: TGTGCCAGCAGCTTGGGACAGGGGATGGCAACTAATGAAAAACTGTTTTTT.

The V and J genes are TRBV12-3 or TRBV12-4 and TRBJ1-1, with 11 bases that match TRBD1. The CDR3 sequence is 12 residues long. V was clipped by 6 bases and J by 12 bases; unmatched bases: 6. The CDR3 is CASSPGQGETFF. CDR3 DNA: TGTGCCAGCAGCCCGGGACAGGGGGAAACTTTCTTT.